These 9 T cell receptor beta chains share one sample of origin, sequenced in a study of metastatic and nonmetastatic thyroid tumors. Each patient came to thyroid surgery without any prior treatment (of any kind). MiXCR was used by TCRdb to re-call the PCR reads. The sample has about 30,000 clones; roughly 25% are singletons. The sample was blood. These receptors were obtained from a female donor with papillary thyroid cancer or a benign thyroid nodule (not recorded which). Some clones in this sample may be carry-over from other donors' samples.

This clone was recorded at least ten times. The rearrangement joins TRBV5-1 to TRBJ2-3; D is possibly TRBD2 (5 bases). Germline V gene data show CDR1 as SGHRS and CDR2 as YFSETQ. Trimming cost V 0 bases and J 2 bases, with 7 bases left between them. The CDR3 spans 14 residues. CDR3 amino acids: CASSLGGITDTQYF. The CDR3, as DNA: TGCGCCAGCAGCTTGGGAGGGATCACAGATACGCAGTATTTT.

By share, this clone counts as medium-sized. The CDR3 protein is CASSPGQGLLYNEQFF. The CDR3 DNA sequence: TGTGCCAGCAGTCCAGGACAGGGTCTATTGTACAATGAGCAGTTCTTC. The chain links TRBV6-1 to TRBJ2-1; TRBD1 matches 8 bases. Germline-derived CDR1 and CDR2 are MNHNS and SASEGT. V was pared by 5 bases and J by 4 bases, with 10 bases of the junction left unmatched. The CDR3 length is 16 residues.

In this sample, this clone turned up many times. The junction differs from germline at one of its ends, possibly a read error. The J gene is TRBJ2-1, the V gene TRBV7-7, with D uncertain. The CDR3 is 13 amino acids. Germline V gene sequence: CDR1 SSHAT, CDR2 FNYEAQ (reference sequence). The CDR3 reads CASSLVPDNEQFF. CDR3 coding DNA: TGTGCTAGCAGCTTGGTCCCTGACAATGAGCAGTTCTTC. The full variable domain, completed using reference TRBV7-7 and TRBJ2-1, is GAGVSQSPRYKVTKRGQDVTLRCDPISSHATLYWYQQALGQGPEFLTYFNYEAQPDKSGLPSDRFSAERPEGSISTLTIQRTEQRDSAMYRCASSLVPDNEQFFGPGTRLTVL.

V is TRBV18 and J is TRBJ1-1; D unclear. There are 16 residues in the CDR3. Germline lookup yields CDR1 KGHSH and CDR2 LQKENI. Trimming took 3 bases from V and 1 from J, leaving 15 bases between them. The CDR3 sequence is CASSPPSAVSNTEAFF. The CDR3 DNA is TGTGCCAGCTCACCCCCGAGCGCCGTGTCGAACACTGAAGCTTTCTTT.

There are many counts of this clone. CDR3 amino acids: CASSYRTGREKLFF. Written as DNA, the CDR3 is TGTGCCAGCAGCTACCGGACAGGGAGAGAAAAACTGTTTTTT. The rearrangement links TRBV7-2 to TRBJ1-4, with 8 bases lining up with TRBD1. The germline CDR1 and CDR2 sequences are SGHTA and FQGNSA. The CDR3 extends over 14 amino acids. Losses at the gene ends were 4 bases for V and 8 bases for J; bases not matched to a gene: 6.

Ten or more counts support this clone. The chain links TRBV10-3 to TRBJ2-1; D remains unclear. Trimming stripped 0 bases from V and 13 bases from J, with 10 bases between. CDR3 length: 12 amino acids. From germline, CDR1 is ENHRY and CDR2 SYGVKD. The CDR3 loop is CAISESSAKQFF. In DNA form, the CDR3 reads TGTGCCATCAGTGAGTCGTCCGCCAAACAGTTCTTC.

In this sample, this clone turned up many times. This sequence may be a read error, since a much larger clone differs from it by one base. The chain recombines TRBV20-1 with TRBJ2-7; 13 bases agree with TRBD2. The germline V gene has CDR1 DFQATT and CDR2 SNEGSKA (reference sequence). This CDR3 has 16 residues. Written as DNA, the CDR3 is TGCAGTGCTAGTTTGGTCGGGACTAGCGGGACCTACGGGCAGTACTTC. This sequence encodes CSASLVGTSGTYGQYF.

The rearrangement joins TRBV4-2 to TRBJ2-3; no clear D gene. CDR1 and CDR2 from the germline V gene are LGHNA and YNFKEQ. There are 17 residues in the CDR3. With 0 bases removed from V and 0 bases from J, the gap between germline ends came to 13 bases. The CDR3 DNA sequence: TGTGCCAGCAGCCAAGATTGGGATAGTTTTAGCACAGATACGCAGTATTTT. Its protein is CASSQDWDSFSTDTQYF.

The rearrangement uses TRBV5-1 and TRBJ2-5, with a weak D call TRBD1 (6 bases). Trimming pared 2 bases from V and 4 bases from J, leaving 12 bases between. Germline V gene lookup returns CDR1 SGHRS and CDR2 YFSETQ. The CDR3 has 14 residues. The CDR3 loop is CASSFWTVIETQYF. In DNA form, the CDR3 reads TGCGCCAGCAGCTTCTGGACAGTCATAGAGACCCAGTACTTC.